These 5 T cell receptor beta chains came from one sample sequenced in a study of cytomegalovirus exposure and HLA in healthy donors. 13 Jbeta primers and 60 Vbeta primers were used for the PCR. The assay was immunoSEQ multiplex PCR, and TCRdb's table has in-frame clones only and misses some. The repertoire holds 170,000 or so clones, with around 80% as singletons. Sequences were obtained from PBMCs. Every receptor here comes from a man between 50 and 59 years old in good health and CMV-seropositive.

This clone was seen only a few times. V is TRBV28 and J is TRBJ2-7, with 8 bases matching TRBD1. The CDR3 is 15 amino acids. Germline CDR1 is MDHEN and CDR2 is SYDVKM. V was pared by 6 bases and J by 2 bases, with 9 bases of the junction left unmatched. The DNA of the CDR3 is TGTGCCAGCAGGCCCGGGACAGGCTACACCTACGAGCAGTACTTC. Translated: CASRPGTGYTYEQYF.

The gene calls are TRBV27 and TRBJ1-6; D gene uncertain. From germline, CDR1 is MNHEY and CDR2 SMNVEV (reference sequence). This CDR3 region has 15 residues. V lost 3 bases and J lost 5, with 11 bases in between. CDR3 region: CASSLRLGDNSPLHF. In nucleotides, the CDR3 is TGTGCCAGCAGTTTGCGGCTGGGAGATAATTCACCCCTCCACTTT.

This chain connects TRBV6-6 to TRBJ2-7; the D gene is possibly TRBD2 (6 bases). This CDR3 comprises 12 residues. V lost 8 bases and J lost 0, with 8 bases in between. Germline-derived CDR1 and CDR2 are MNHNY and SVGAGI (reference sequence). Here the CDR3 DNA reads TGTGCCAGCGGGGGGAACTCCTACGAGCAGTACGTC. This translates into CASGGNSYEQYV.

DNA of the CDR3: TGTGCCAGCAGCCTGGGGGGGGCGTCCGGCTACACCTTC. This gives the protein CASSLGGASGYTF. The chain has TRBV7-3 and TRBJ1-2, with D perhaps matching TRBD1 (6 bases). Germline V gene sequence: CDR1 SGHTA, CDR2 FQGTGA. The V end was cut by 5 bases, the J end by 8 bases, with 15 bases between. This CDR3 spans 13 amino acids.

The V gene is TRBV4-1, the J gene TRBJ1-4; the D is unclear. Germline assignment: CDR1 MGHRA and CDR2 YSYEKL. V was trimmed by 4 bases and J by 8 bases, leaving 11 bases between them. The CDR3 contains 13 residues. CDR3 DNA: TGCGCCAGCAGCCTAAGTCACGGGGAAAAACTGTTTTTT. Its translation is CASSLSHGEKLFF.